One sample yielded the 32 T cell receptor beta chains listed below, sequenced in a study of blood T cell repertoires in COVID-19. Here immunoSEQ multiplex PCR was the method, and the copy in TCRdb shows in-frame clones only, minus some. The top ten clones hold just under 9% of a sample with about 210,000 clones, around 81% of them seen once. Material for sequencing was PBMCs or T cells enriched from blood (not recorded which). The receptor set was obtained from a woman aged 45-65 years with acute COVID-19.

This clone was detected once. In nucleotides, the CDR3 is TGTGCCAGCAGCTTATTATCTGGCGGAAACACAGATACGCAGTATTTT. Protein sequence: CASSLLSGGNTDTQYF. The rearrangement joins TRBV7-6 to TRBJ2-3; D gene uncertain. CDR3 size: 16 residues. V was shortened by 2 bases and J by 2 bases, with 14 bases between the two germline ends. Germline CDR1 is SGHVS and CDR2 is FNYEAQ.

This clone was observed a handful of times. The rearrangement joins TRBV27 to TRBJ1-6; no clear D. The length of the CDR3 is 15 residues. Germline V gives CDR1 MNHEY, CDR2 SMNVEV (reference sequence). Trimming took 6 bases from V and 3 from J, leaving 12 bases between them. CDR3 DNA: TGTGCCAGCAGCCGTACAGTGAGCTATAATTCACCCCTCCACTTT. Amino acid sequence: CASSRTVSYNSPLHF.

Here the CDR3 DNA reads TGTGCCAGCACACCAACCTGGACTAGCGGGGGAATAGATACGCAGTATTTT. This codes for CASTPTWTSGGIDTQYF. This chain joins TRBV28 and TRBJ2-3; 13 bases map to TRBD2. This CDR3 is 17 amino acids long. The germline V gene has CDR1 MDHEN and CDR2 SYDVKM. With V trimmed by 7 bases and J by 5 bases, 12 bases remained unmatched.

V gene TRBV14 combines with J gene TRBJ2-7; 9 bases align to TRBD1. The V gene end was trimmed by 4 bases and the J gene end by 3 bases; junction bases not matched to a gene: 1. From germline, CDR1 is SGHDN and CDR2 FVKESK. The CDR3 spans 13 residues. The CDR3 sequence: CASSRDRDYEQYF. The CDR3 nucleotides are TGTGCCAGCAGCCGGGACAGGGACTACGAGCAGTACTTC.

This CDR3 is CASSQPALPGSPLHF. The CDR3 DNA reads TGCGCCAGCAGCCAACCGGCCCTTCCCGGGTCACCCCTCCACTTT. The rearrangement uses TRBV4-3 and TRBJ1-6, with unresolved D. The CDR3 contains 15 residues. V lost 2 bases and J lost 10, with 15 bases in between. Per the germline V gene, CDR1 is LGHNA and CDR2 is YSLEER.

This chain links TRBV7-2 with TRBJ2-7; 15 nucleotides line up with TRBD2. Germline V gene sequence: CDR1 SGHTA, CDR2 FQGNSA. The junction had 8 bases not matched to a gene; V was cut back by 5 bases and J by 6 bases. The CDR3 runs 16 residues. In DNA, the CDR3 is TGTGCCAGCAGCCTCGGGACTAGCGGGGGGTCCGCCGAGCAGTACTTC. Translated, it gives CASSLGTSGGSAEQYF.

CDR3 region: CASSPSGQLLVSMNEQYF. The DNA for the CDR3 is TGTGCCAGCAGTCCCTCGGGACAGCTACTAGTGTCTATGAACGAGCAGTACTTC. This rearrangement joins TRBV27 to TRBJ2-7, with 7 bases matching TRBD1. The CDR3 has 18 amino acids. V lost 5 bases and J lost 5; bases outside the gene matches: 21. Germline V gene lookup returns CDR1 MNHEY and CDR2 SMNVEV (reference sequence).

The chain has TRBV5-8 and TRBJ2-2, with 12 bases fitting TRBD2. Losses at the gene ends were 4 bases for V and 5 bases for J; bases not matched to a gene: 6. The CDR3 is 16 amino acids. Germline V gene lookup returns CDR1 SGHTS and CDR2 YDEGEE. DNA for the CDR3: TGTGCCAGCAGCCGGACTAGCGGGGCTAAGACCGGGGAGCTGTTTTTT. Its protein is CASSRTSGAKTGELFF.

This clone was observed a single time. The rearrangement uses TRBV28 and TRBJ1-5; tentatively, D is TRBD1 (6 bases). Deletions cut 5 bases from V and 4 bases from J, with 18 bases between. Per germline, CDR1 MDHEN and CDR2 SYDVKM. This CDR3 comprises 16 residues. Written as DNA, the CDR3 is TGTGCCAGCAGTCCCTCCGGCAGGGGTGGAAATCAGCCCCAGCATTTT. Residues: CASSPSGRGGNQPQHF.

The chain recombines TRBV28 with TRBJ2-3; 8 bases align to TRBD2. V shed 4 bases, J shed 1 base, and the junction held 7 bases outside the gene matches. The CDR3 is 16 residues long. CDR1 MDHEN and CDR2 SYDVKM come from the germline V gene. CDR3: CASSSAGGYRTDTQYF. The CDR3 nucleotides are TGTGCCAGCAGTTCCGCGGGAGGTTACCGCACAGATACGCAGTATTTT.

This chain links TRBV5-1 with TRBJ1-1; 7 bases fit TRBD1. CDR3 length equals 14 residues. Germline CDR1 and CDR2: SGHRS and YFSETQ. V lost 5 bases to trimming and J lost 0 bases; unmatched junction nucleotides: 4. The CDR3 is CASRRGQVNTEAFF. The CDR3 bases are TGCGCCAGCAGGAGGGGGCAGGTGAACACTGAAGCTTTCTTT. Full variable domain (outside the CDR3, taken from reference TRBV5-1 and TRBJ1-1): KAGVTQTPRYLIKTRGQQVTLSCSPISGHRSVSWYQQTPGQGLQFLFEYFSETQRNKGNFPGRFSGRQFSNSRSEMNVSTLELGDSALYLCASRRGQVNTEAFFGQGTRLTVV.

This rearrangement joins TRBV3-1 (or the pseudogene TRBV3-2) to TRBJ1-1; TRBD1 agrees at 8 bases. Germline CDR1 and CDR2: LGHDT and YNNKEL (reference sequence). There are 13 residues in the CDR3. After removal of 5 bases from V and 4 bases from J, the junction contained 3 bases not matched to a gene. For the CDR3, the DNA is TGTGCCAGCAGCTACAGGGGGATCACTGAAGCTTTCTTT. Its translation: CASSYRGITEAFF.

V gene TRBV5-6 combines with J gene TRBJ2-1, with 8 bases identical to TRBD2. V gave up 0 bases and J gave up 4 bases; unmatched junction bases: 6. Germline CDR1 and CDR2: SGHDT and YYEEEE. The CDR3 runs to 16 residues. The CDR3 DNA reads TGTGCCAGCAGCTTGGAATGGCGGGGGGTGTACAATGAGCAGTTCTTC. Residues: CASSLEWRGVYNEQFF.

The chain employs TRBV18 and TRBJ2-1; 14 nucleotides line up with TRBD2. Trimming cost V 3 bases and J 7 bases; bases outside gene matches: 8. The V gene's germline CDR1 is KGHSH and CDR2 LQKENI. The CDR3 runs 17 residues. DNA for the CDR3: TGTGCCAGCTCACCGATTGGGACTAGCGGGAGTATGAATGAGCAGTTCTTC. Protein product: CASSPIGTSGSMNEQFF.

This clone showed up just once. V gene TRBV7-6 combines with J gene TRBJ1-1; the D gene is possibly TRBD1 (5 bases). V gave up 3 bases and J gave up 6 bases, with 11 bases separating them. The CDR3 runs 13 residues. Germline V gene data show CDR1 as SGHVS and CDR2 as FNYEAQ. The CDR3 here is CASSFSGGAEAFF. CDR3 nucleotides: TGTGCCAGCAGCTTTAGTGGAGGGGCTGAAGCTTTCTTT.

The chain recombines TRBV5-4 with TRBJ1-3; TRBD1 matches at 8 bases. V shed 3 bases and J 0 bases; nucleotides not matched to a gene: 2. Germline V gives CDR1 SGHNT, CDR2 YYREEE (reference sequence). The CDR3 is made up of 15 amino acids. The CDR3 region is CASSYTGGSGNTIYF. The CDR3 DNA reads as TGTGCCAGCAGCTACACAGGGGGCTCTGGAAACACCATATATTTT.

The chain uses TRBV5-1 and TRBJ2-7; D uncertain. The CDR3 sequence is 13 residues long. V lost 4 bases, J lost 5 bases, and 13 bases lay in between. CDR1 is SGHRS, CDR2 YFSETQ, per germline. For the CDR3, the DNA is TGCGCCAGCAGCCTTAGCCTCTCGGACGAGCAGTACTTC. Its translation: CASSLSLSDEQYF.

This rearrangement joins TRBV15 to TRBJ1-4; the D gene is possibly TRBD1 (6 bases). The length of the CDR3 is 15 residues. The V gene's germline CDR1 is LNHNV and CDR2 YYDKDF (reference sequence). Trimming removed 1 base from V and 11 bases from J, with 17 bases in between. For the CDR3, the DNA is TGTGCCACCAGCAGAGCAGGGGCTCCGAAGGAGAAACTGTTTTTT. It specifies CATSRAGAPKEKLFF. Looking up the rest from reference TRBV15 and TRBJ1-4 gives the full variable domain: DAMVIQNPRYQVTQFGKPVTLSCSQTLNHNVMYWYQQKSSQAPKLLFHYYDKDFNNEADTPDNFQSRRPNTSFCFLDIRSPGLGDTAMYLCATSRAGAPKEKLFFGSGTQLSVL.

V and J are TRBV7-2 and TRBJ2-1, with TRBD2 matching 14 bases. V lost 5 bases to trimming and J lost 9 bases; unmatched junction nucleotides: 6. The CDR3 has 15 amino acids. Germline V gives CDR1 SGHTA, CDR2 FQGNSA. DNA of the CDR3: TGTGCCAGCAGCGAGGGACTAGCGGGAGTTGTTGAGCAGTTCTTC. Residues: CASSEGLAGVVEQFF.

The J gene is TRBJ2-1, the V gene TRBV7-2; a weak D match, TRBD1 (6 bases). Between the trimmed V and J ends, which lost 9 bases and 6 bases, there was a span of 27 bases. The germline V gene encodes CDR1 SGHTA and CDR2 FQGNSA. The length of the CDR3 is 17 residues. CDR3 DNA: TGTGCCAGTGCCCGGGTGGTGGGGGCATCCTGGGGCAATGAGCAGTTCTTC. It encodes CASARVVGASWGNEQFF.

This clone was recorded at least ten times. This chain uses TRBV29-1 with TRBJ1-2, with unresolved D. The CDR3 consists of 13 residues. The V end was cut by 4 bases, the J end by 2 bases, with 11 bases between. CDR1 SQVTM and CDR2 ANQGSEA come from the germline V gene. In DNA form, the CDR3 reads TGCAGCGTTGCTGAGGCCGCGAACTATGGCTACACCTTC. This gives the protein CSVAEAANYGYTF.

This chain connects TRBV11-1 to TRBJ1-1; no clear D. Germline loops: CDR1 SGHAT, CDR2 FQDESV (reference sequence). CDR3 size: 14 residues. Trimming removed 5 bases from V and 1 base from J, with 11 bases in between. The CDR3 region is CASSLSQQNTEAFF. The CDR3 DNA sequence: TGTGCCAGCAGCCTTTCACAGCAGAACACTGAAGCTTTCTTT.

This clone has more than one count but fewer than ten. The chain couples TRBV19 to TRBJ2-7, with D perhaps TRBD2 (5 bases). This CDR3 spans 15 amino acids. CDR1 is LNHDA, CDR2 SQIVND, per germline (reference sequence). The ends were cut back, 5 bases at V and 5 bases at J, with 19 bases in the middle. CDR3 amino acids: CASSPTLTVGNEQYF. CDR3 coding DNA: TGTGCCAGTAGTCCGACTCTCACAGTCGGGAACGAGCAGTACTTC.

The genes are TRBV9 and TRBJ1-5; D might be TRBD1 (5 bases). The CDR3 covers 14 residues. Trimming removed 3 bases at V and 5 bases at J, with 12 bases between. Germline CDR1 and CDR2: SGDLS and YYNGEE. This CDR3 is CASSAGVRDQPQHF. The CDR3 coding sequence is TGTGCCAGCAGCGCCGGTGTCAGGGATCAGCCCCAGCATTTT.

The sample holds a few counts of this clone. The chain uses TRBV28 and TRBJ1-6; maybe TRBD1 (5 bases). The CDR3 loop spans 16 amino acids. Trimming pared 6 bases from V and 8 bases from J, leaving 20 bases between. The germline V gene encodes CDR1 MDHEN and CDR2 SYDVKM. The CDR3 DNA reads TGTGCCAGCAGACCCGGGGGGGGAAACTCTTATTCACCCCTCCACTTT. It yields the protein CASRPGGGNSYSPLHF. Looking up the rest from reference TRBV28 and TRBJ1-6 gives the full variable domain: DVKVTQSSRYLVKRTGEKVFLECVQDMDHENMFWYRQDPGLGLRLIYFSYDVKMKEKGDIPEGYSVSREKKERFSLILESASTNQTSMYLCASRPGGGNSYSPLHFGNGTRLTVT.

The V gene is TRBV5-4, the J gene TRBJ2-1; 12 nucleotides agree with TRBD2. With V trimmed by 5 bases and J by 14 bases, 17 bases remained unmatched. The CDR3 spans 16 residues. Per the germline V gene, CDR1 is SGHNT and CDR2 is YYREEE (reference sequence). The CDR3 protein is CASRLIHLAGGPLEFF. For the CDR3, the DNA is TGTGCCAGCAGACTTATCCACCTAGCGGGAGGGCCTCTCGAGTTCTTC.

This clone was recorded only once. The chain recombines TRBV28 with TRBJ1-2; possibly TRBD1 for D (6 bases). The CDR3 contains 14 residues. Trimming shortened V by 6 bases and J by 7 bases, and 18 bases separated the two germline ends. Looked up from germline, CDR1 is MDHEN and CDR2 is SYDVKM. In nucleotides, the CDR3 is TGTGCCAGCAGCCTACCCAGGGGTTTGGTTGGCTACACCTTC. This encodes CASSLPRGLVGYTF.

The rearrangement joins TRBV6-6 to TRBJ1-4, with TRBD1 identical over 7 bases. The CDR3 extends over 15 amino acids. Trimming at V came to 2 bases and at J to 4 bases, leaving 4 bases not matched to a gene. Germline CDR1 and CDR2: MNHNY and SVGAGI (reference sequence). This CDR3 is CASSYEGQINEKLFF. As DNA, the CDR3 is TGTGCCAGCAGTTACGAGGGACAGATTAATGAAAAACTGTTTTTT.

This clone was picked up one time. The rearrangement uses TRBV14 and TRBJ1-1; D gene uncertain. Per germline, CDR1 SGHDN and CDR2 FVKESK. V was shortened by 1 base and J by 2 bases, with 17 bases between the two germline ends. The CDR3 has 17 amino acids. The CDR3 region is CASSQVLMTTVNTEAFF. DNA of the CDR3: TGTGCCAGCAGCCAAGTTCTTATGACAACGGTCAACACTGAAGCTTTCTTT.

The CDR3 DNA reads as TGTGCAAGTCGCTTGACTAGGACTAGCGGGAGGTCCTGTGAGACCCAGTACTTC. This codes for CASRLTRTSGRSCETQYF. The chain uses TRBV12-2 and TRBJ2-5; TRBD2 reflects the table's D call only, with no check against the DNA. TRBV12-2 is a pseudogene segment. The CDR3 totals 18 residues.

A single count supports this clone. V and J are TRBV14 and TRBJ2-2, with D maybe TRBD1 (5 bases). CDR3 length: 20 amino acids. V gave up 2 bases and J gave up 0 bases, with 22 bases separating them. Germline V gene lookup returns CDR1 SGHDN and CDR2 FVKESK. This chain's CDR3 is CASSQSKPRPGPSNTGELFF. In nucleotides, the CDR3 is TGTGCCAGCAGCCAATCGAAACCTCGACCAGGGCCGTCGAACACCGGGGAGCTGTTTTTT.

A note on this clone: The same CDR3 also results from other DNA sequences found in this sample. The V call is TRBV20-1, the J call TRBJ1-1, with D uncertain. Per the germline V gene, CDR1 is DFQATT and CDR2 is SNEGSKA (reference sequence). There are 11 residues in the CDR3. V was cut by 6 bases and J by 1 base, with 6 bases left in between. CDR3 protein: CSARENTEAFF. Written as DNA, the CDR3 is TGCAGTGCGCGGGAGAACACTGAAGCTTTCTTT.